One sample yielded the 11 T cell receptor beta chains listed below, sequenced in a study of T cells expressing NK-cell markers. Each CDR3 protein gets one entry in TCRdb, which reprocessed the 5' RACE reads and gives no DNA. The sample spans about 120,000 distinct CDR3 sequences; the ten largest clones claim about 18%. Sequencing was performed on blood T cells: a sorted CD56 or NKG2C T cell subset, CD4+ or CD8+ T cells, or bulk PBMC T cells (not recorded which). The receptor source for this set is a woman between 18 and 69 years old in good health.

V is TRBV7-9 and J is TRBJ2-1; TCRdb outputs TRBD2, but without DNA this stays unchecked. Germline lookup yields CDR1 SEHNR and CDR2 FQNEAQ (reference sequence). The CDR3 spans 15 residues. The CDR3 region is CASSLIAWGGNEQFF.

The chain's CDR3 is CSVEESLAGGADTQYF. The chain is built from TRBV29-1 and TRBJ2-3; TCRdb's D call of TRBD2 is untestable without DNA. CDR1 and CDR2 (germline): SQVTM, ANQGSEA. CDR3 length equals 16 residues.

The chain joins TRBV14 to TRBJ1-2. Germline-derived CDR1 and CDR2 are SGHDN and FVKESK. The CDR3 runs to 15 residues. The CDR3: CASSLNSLASYGYTF.

The chain has TRBV14 and TRBJ2-2; the D gene TCRdb calls, TRBD1, cannot be checked with no DNA. In germline, CDR1 is SGHDN, CDR2 FVKESK. The CDR3 loop spans 17 amino acids. The CDR3 region is CASSQDWGRLNTGELFF.

This chain connects TRBV10-3 to TRBJ2-1; with no DNA, the TCRdb D assignment of TRBD1 cannot be verified. CDR3 length: 15 residues. Germline V CDR1 and CDR2: ENHRY, SYGVKD. The CDR3 loop reads CAISKTTLGLGPQFF.

This sequence joins TRBV5-6 and TRBJ2-2; TCRdb designates TRBD1, a call that cannot be tested without DNA. The CDR3 is made up of 13 amino acids. Germline V lookup: CDR1 SGHDT, CDR2 YYEEEE. CDR3 sequence: CASSFRDPGELFF.

The chain combines TRBV5-5 with TRBJ1-5. Germline V lookup: CDR1 SGHKS, CDR2 YYEKEE (reference sequence). This CDR3 comprises 15 residues. This CDR3 reads CASSTDWKGYQPQHF.

The gene calls are TRBV4-3 and TRBJ1-5; checking the TCRdb D call of TRBD1 is not possible without DNA. The CDR3 loop spans 15 amino acids. Per germline, CDR1 LGHNA and CDR2 YSLEER. CDR3 loop: CASSWDLGRNQPQHF.

The chain links TRBV7-6 to TRBJ1-5; TCRdb gives TRBD1 as the D gene, but with no DNA this cannot be confirmed. Germline lookup yields CDR1 SGHVS and CDR2 FNYEAQ. The CDR3 runs to 14 residues. CDR3 sequence: CASSEGYGNQPQHF.

The rearrangement links TRBV4-2 to TRBJ2-5. Germline CDR1 is LGHNA and CDR2 is YNFKEQ. The CDR3 is 15 amino acids. CDR3 amino acids: CASSPMVRGQETQYF.

V usage is TRBV9 and J usage is TRBJ1-6. The CDR3 covers 13 residues. CDR1 is SGDLS and CDR2 is YYNGEE in the germline V gene. This CDR3 is CASSVGSGTPLHF.